This T cell receptor beta chain was captured by sequencing in a study of siplizumab effects on memory and regulatory T cells (dated by TCRdb to the late 2010s). In the study overall: The study examined how the anti-CD2 antibody siplizumab affects alloreactive T-cell subsets in allogeneic mixed lymphocyte reactions built from human PBMCs. What the study reported, not specific to this receptor: Of the alloreactive CD4+ clones that could be mapped, the Treg-derived share averaged roughly 73% with siplizumab compared with under 35% in control reactions. The suppressive function of proliferating Tregs from siplizumab cultures was not functionally confirmed. Siplizumab significantly lowered the cumulative frequency of alloreactive sequences that could be traced to unstimulated CD4+ memory T cells. Because sequences at frequencies below about 10^-5 were poorly captured, only a minor fraction of alloreactive clones could be mapped back to unstimulated subsets. Unstimulated naive T cells appeared more diverse than memory T cells, and naive cells seemed to contribute substantially to the alloresponse. About 75-95% of proliferating CD4+ or CD8+ clones could not be given a naive or memory phenotype.

The germline V gene encodes CDR1 SNHLY and CDR2 FYNNEI. V is clipped by 7 bases and J by 6 bases, and the sequence between their germline boundaries is 16 bases long. Counted from cysteine to phenylalanine, this CDR3 has 14 amino acids. The retained sequence is limited to the CDR3, 42 bases, with the frame set at the first base. Library construction relied on the immunoSEQ multiplex PCR assay. The deep sequencing platform assayed roughly 10^5 TCR templates per sample. Genomic DNA extracted from sorted T cells was used for TCRbeta CDR3 sequencing. The paper's processing steps were these. The R programming language was used for clonal analysis of TCRbeta CDR3 data. Alloreactive CD4+ and CD8+ clones were defined by comparing unstimulated samples with post-reaction CFSE-low samples. Regulatory or non-regulatory origin was assigned to alloreactive CD4+ clones by matching of sequences to sorted unstimulated Treg and non-Treg repertoires. TCRdb limited this immuneACCESS table to in-frame rearrangements with V and J called. A share of clones is missing; checked studies link under half to unresolved V genes, and the rest is unexplained. The V and J calls and clone size are taken from that table; D and trimming were inferred from the DNA. For this sample the table gives 94,000 or so clones, of which roughly 95% were detected only once. The ten largest make up under 0.04% of the sample.

In a few donor pairs, further sequencing was done on unstimulated CD8+ naive, CD4+ memory, CD8+ TEMRA, CD4+ naive and CD8+ effector memory subsets. TCRbeta CDR3 sequencing was performed on sorted unstimulated T cells and on proliferating T cells recovered from mixed lymphocyte reactions. Fresh whole blood from 9 to 11 HLA-typed healthy donors was used to isolate PBMCs. In the case of this clone: Its cognate antigen has yet to be identified. No base-level quality is on record; no much larger clone is a single base apart.

The sequenced material came from naive CD4+ T cells sorted from blood. The cell subset or site label on this specimen signifies: unstimulated naive T cells. The chain links TRBV2 with TRBJ2-1, with the D segment identity uncertain. The TCR was taken from a human donor in good health. The sequence in DNA is TGTGCCAGCACTAGGGTAGCATCCCTCAATGAGCAGTTCTTC. It encodes CASTRVASLNEQFF.